This T cell receptor (beta chain) was retrieved from a study of blood T cell repertoires in COVID-19. About the research overall: Acute and convalescent COVID-19 specimens originated in the United States, Italy and Spain. The cDNA or gDNA used as material had been derived from T cells, B-cell-depleted T cells, or PBMCs.

This CDR3 has 14 residues. Trimming shortened V by 6 bases and J by 7 bases, and 21 bases separated the two germline ends. CDR1 and CDR2 from the germline V gene are SQVTM and ANQGSEA. In the source study's methods: Scientists estimated how many nucleated cells there were by amplifying reference gene primers. Sequencing was performed with immunoSEQ multiplex PCR; in TCRdb, only in-frame clones are kept and a portion is missing. Clone size and the V and J calls come from that table; the DNA yielded D and trimming. The sample consists of some 150,000 clones, 84% of them appearing once. This TCR derives from a human donor in a cohort sampled during active COVID-19. Sequenced sample: peripheral blood. V is TRBV29-1 and J is TRBJ1-2; D is unresolved. The CDR3 sequence: CSVATMALPSGYTF. For the CDR3, the DNA is TGCAGCGTGGCCACCATGGCTCTTCCTTCTGGCTACACCTTC. Filled out from reference TRBV29-1 and TRBJ1-2, the complete variable domain reads SAVISQKPSRDICQRGTSLTIQCQVDSQVTMMFWYRQQPGQSLTLIATANQGSEATYESGFVIDKFPISRPNLTFSTLTVSNMSPEDSSIYLCSVATMALPSGYTFGSGTRLTVV.